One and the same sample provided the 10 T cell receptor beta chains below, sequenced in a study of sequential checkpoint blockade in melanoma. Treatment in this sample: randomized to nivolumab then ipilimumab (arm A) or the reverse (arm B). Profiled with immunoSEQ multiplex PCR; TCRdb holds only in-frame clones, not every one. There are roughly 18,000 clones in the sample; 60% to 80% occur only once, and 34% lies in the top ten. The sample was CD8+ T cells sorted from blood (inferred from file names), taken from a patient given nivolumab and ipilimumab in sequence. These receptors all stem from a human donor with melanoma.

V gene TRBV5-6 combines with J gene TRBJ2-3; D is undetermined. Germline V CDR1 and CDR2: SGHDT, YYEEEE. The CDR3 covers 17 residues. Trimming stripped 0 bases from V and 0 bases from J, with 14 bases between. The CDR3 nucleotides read TGTGCCAGCAGCTTGGGGAGCTCCCTCTCTAGCACAGATACGCAGTATTTT. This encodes CASSLGSSLSSTDTQYF.

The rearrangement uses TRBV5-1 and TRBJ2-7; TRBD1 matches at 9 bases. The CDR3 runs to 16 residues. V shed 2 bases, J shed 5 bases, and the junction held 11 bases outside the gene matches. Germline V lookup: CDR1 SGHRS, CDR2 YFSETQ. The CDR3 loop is CASSLGPGQGIDEQYF. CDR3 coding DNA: TGCGCCAGCAGCTTAGGACCGGGACAGGGTATCGACGAGCAGTACTTC. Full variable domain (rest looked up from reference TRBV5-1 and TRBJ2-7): KAGVTQTPRYLIKTRGQQVTLSCSPISGHRSVSWYQQTPGQGLQFLFEYFSETQRNKGNFPGRFSGRQFSNSRSEMNVSTLELGDSALYLCASSLGPGQGIDEQYFGPGTRLTVT.

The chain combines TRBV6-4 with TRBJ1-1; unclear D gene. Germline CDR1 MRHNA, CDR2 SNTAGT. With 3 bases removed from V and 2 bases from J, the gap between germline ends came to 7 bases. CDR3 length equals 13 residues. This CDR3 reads CASSESDNTEAFF. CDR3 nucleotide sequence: TGTGCCAGCAGTGAGTCAGATAACACTGAAGCTTTCTTT.

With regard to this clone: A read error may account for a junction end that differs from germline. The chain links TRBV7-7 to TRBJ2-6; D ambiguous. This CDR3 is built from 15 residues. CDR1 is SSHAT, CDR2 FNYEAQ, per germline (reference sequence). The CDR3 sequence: CASSLGTAGANVLTF. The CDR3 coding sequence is TGTGCTAGCAGCTTAGGTACAGCTGGGGCCAACGTCCTGACTTTC.

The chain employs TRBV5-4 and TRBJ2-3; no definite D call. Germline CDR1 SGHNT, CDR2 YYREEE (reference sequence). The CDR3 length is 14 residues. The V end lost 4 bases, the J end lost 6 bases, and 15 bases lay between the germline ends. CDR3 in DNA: TGTGCCAGCAGCCTTATTGGGCCGTTGGATACGCAGTATTTT. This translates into CASSLIGPLDTQYF. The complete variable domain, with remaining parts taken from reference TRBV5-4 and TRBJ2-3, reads ETGVTQSPTHLIKTRGQQVTLRCSSQSGHNTVSWYQQALGQGPQFIFQYYREEENGRGNFPPRFSGLQFPNYSSELNVNALELDDSALYLCASSLIGPLDTQYFGPGTRLTVL.

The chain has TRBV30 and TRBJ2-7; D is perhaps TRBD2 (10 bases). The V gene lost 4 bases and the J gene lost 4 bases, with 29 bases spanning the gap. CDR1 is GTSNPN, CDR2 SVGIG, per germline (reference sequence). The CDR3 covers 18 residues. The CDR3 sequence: CAWTKQYLLAGQGYEQYF. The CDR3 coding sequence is TGTGCCTGGACGAAACAATACTTACTAGCGGGACAGGGTTACGAGCAGTACTTC.

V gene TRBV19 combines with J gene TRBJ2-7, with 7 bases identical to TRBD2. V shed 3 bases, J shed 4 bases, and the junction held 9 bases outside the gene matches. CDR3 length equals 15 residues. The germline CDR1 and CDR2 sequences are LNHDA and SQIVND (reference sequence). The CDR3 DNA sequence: TGTGCCAGTAGTATCGAACTAGCGCGATTTTACGAGCAGTACTTC. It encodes CASSIELARFYEQYF.

The CDR3, as DNA: TGTGCCAGCAGTCCGCCGGGACTCGTATACGAGCAGTACTTC. This translates into CASSPPGLVYEQYF. V is TRBV28 and J is TRBJ2-7, with D possibly matching TRBD2 (6 bases). This CDR3 has 14 amino acids. Trimming took off 5 bases at V and 4 bases at J, with 15 bases between the two ends. CDR1 is MDHEN and CDR2 is SYDVKM in the germline V gene.

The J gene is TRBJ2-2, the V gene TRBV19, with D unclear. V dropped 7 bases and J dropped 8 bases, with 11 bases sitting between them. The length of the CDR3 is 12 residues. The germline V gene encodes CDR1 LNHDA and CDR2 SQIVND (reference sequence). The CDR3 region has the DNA TGTGCCAGTAAACTTATAATGGGGGAGCTGTTTTTT. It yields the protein CASKLIMGELFF.

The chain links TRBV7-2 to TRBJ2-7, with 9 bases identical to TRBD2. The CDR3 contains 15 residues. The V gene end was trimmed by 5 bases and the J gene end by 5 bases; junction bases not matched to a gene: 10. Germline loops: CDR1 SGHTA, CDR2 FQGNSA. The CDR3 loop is CASSTGTSRSHEQYF. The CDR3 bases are TGTGCCAGCAGCACCGGGACTAGCCGATCCCACGAGCAGTACTTC.